The T cell receptor (beta chain) under discussion was sequenced for a study of T-cell memory formation after mild COVID-19. This clonotype was seen more than once but under ten times. TCRdb re-called the 5' RACE reads through MiXCR, storing one row per CDR3 protein. Of approximately 150,000 distinct CDR3 sequences listed, about 19% are singletons. CDR1 is MNHNY and CDR2 is SVGAGI in the germline V gene (reference sequence). Trimming took off 7 bases at V and 5 bases at J, with 15 bases between the two ends. CDR3 length: 13 residues. Sequencing was carried out using PBMCs or a T cell subset sorted from them (not recorded which). The gene calls are TRBV6-6 and TRBJ2-7; a possible D gene is TRBD1 (6 bases). This TCR was sampled from an adult woman who had mild COVID-19 (a few samples of this study predate the infection). Cell type and time point are not known. CDR3: CASTTQGINEQYF. The CDR3 DNA reads TGTGCCAGCACCACCCAGGGGATCAACGAGCAGTACTTC.